The entry below gives a single TCR beta chain sequence along with its context. As yet, its antigen is unknown. The data originate from a study of cytomegalovirus exposure and HLA in healthy donors. Regarding the study as a whole: Previously analyzed data showed that most TCR beta V segments were productive at a frequency of about 87% or about 30%. The only immune exposure information that was available was CMV serostatus.

V shed 5 bases and J shed 0 bases, with 15 bases lying between them. CDR3 length equals 15 residues. Germline V lookup: CDR1 GTSNPN, CDR2 SVGIG (reference sequence). Both 60 Vbeta primers and 13 Jbeta primers went into the PCR. Measured with immunoSEQ multiplex PCR; TCRdb has only the in-frame clones, and not every one. Counted here are about 110,000 clones, around 77% occurring once; the ten biggest clones make up approximately 3.7%. The sequence was collected from a human donor in good health. The sequencing input was PBMCs. This chain uses TRBV30 with TRBJ2-3; possible D gene TRBD2, 5 bases. Here the CDR3 DNA reads TGTGCCTGGGGTAGGTTTAGCGAGAGCACAGATACGCAGTATTTT. Translating it yields CAWGRFSESTDTQYF.